This TCR beta chain was recovered during a study of T cells in localized non-small cell lung cancer. The study's findings and limits: Sequencing covered just one tumor region, so heterogeneity cannot be ruled out. Adjacent lung held a median 57 of the top 100 tumor clones. Uninvolved adjacent lung, not tumor, had the highest T cell clonality. Density of T cells in blood, when higher, went with longer overall survival.

Clones were read by immunoSEQ multiplex PCR, and TCRdb kept only the in-frame ones, dropping some. The data contain approximately 1,500 clones, about 27% of them seen just once; the ten biggest clones take up approximately 19%. Concerning this clone: Its antigen is currently unknown.

Looked up from germline, CDR1 is LNHDA and CDR2 is SQIVND (reference sequence). The CDR3 spans 14 residues. Trimming removed 7 bases from V and 2 bases from J; junction bases left unmatched: 5. The material sequenced was lung tumor tissue, taken before any cancer treatment. This sequence was found in a man aged 40 to 75 with stage I lung adenocarcinoma. The V call is TRBV19, the J call TRBJ2-1; 7 bases are a match to TRBD2. This chain's CDR3 is CASKDGGTYNEQFF. The CDR3 coding sequence is TGTGCCAGTAAGGACGGGGGGACCTACAATGAGCAGTTCTTC.